This T cell receptor beta chain comes out of a study of a mutant IDH1 vaccine in newly diagnosed glioma. CDR1 is SGHTA and CDR2 is FQGNSA in the germline V gene. V was cut by 5 bases and J by 0 bases, with 11 bases left in between. This CDR3 has 15 amino acids. About this clone: Its antigen is not identified.

As for time point: week 47, end of study. Each vaccine dose was 300 ug of mutant IDH1 20-mer peptide, with topical imiquimod. The data were produced by immunoSEQ multiplex PCR, yet TCRdb's version contains in-frame clones alone and is incomplete. The table lists about 94,000 clones, 89% of them singletons. The sequence came from a woman in her forties or fifties with glioma. The chain recombines TRBV7-2 with TRBJ2-1, with no clear D. This specimen consisted of PBMCs, obtained from a glioma patient whose treatment included an IDH1 peptide vaccine. The CDR3 region has the DNA TGTGCCAGCAGCCGTCAGGCAAGCTCCTACAATGAGCAGTTCTTC. This codes for CASSRQASSYNEQFF.